These T cell receptor beta chains were read from a single sample in a study of blood T cell repertoires in COVID-19. The table came from immunoSEQ multiplex PCR; TCRdb's copy has only in-frame clones and leaves some out. The sample contains 250,000 to 350,000 clones, approximately 86% of which appear only once. Specimen: PBMCs or T cells enriched from blood (not recorded which). The receptors were sampled from a woman aged 25-40 years who had recovered from COVID-19. Each CDR3 is given with its conserved first and last residue. The D gene is left open where the match is weak. Clone sizes are given selectively: once, few, many, or a class where the clone is expanded.

V	size	J	D	DNA	CDR3
TRBV11-2	NA	TRBJ2-7	TRBD2	TGTGCCAGCAGCTCCTACGAGACTAGCGGGAGGGGCGAGCAGTACTTC	CASSSYETSGRGEQYF
TRBV4-2	NA	TRBJ2-1	TRBD2	TGTGCCAGCAGCCCCGGGACTAGCGGGAGTAATGAGCAGTTCTTC	CASSPGTSGSNEQFF
TRBV5-4	NA	TRBJ2-1	TRBD2	TGTGCCAGCAGCGGGGGAAAACTAGCGGGAAATGAGCAGTTCTTC	CASSGGKLAGNEQFF
TRBV28	NA	TRBJ1-3	NA	TGTGCCAGCAGTTTATCAGGGTCTGGAAACACCATATATTTT	CASSLSGSGNTIYF
TRBV6-5	NA	TRBJ2-7	TRBD1	TGTGCCAGCACCCCGGGACAGGAGACGAACGAGCAGTACTTC	CASTPGQETNEQYF
TRBV5-1	many	TRBJ2-7	TRBD1	TGCGCCAGCGGGACAGACACCTACGAGCAGTACTTC	CASGTDTYEQYF
TRBV4-1	NA	TRBJ2-5	NA	TGCGCCAGCAGCCAAGATGTCAGGGAGACCCAGTACTTC	CASSQDVRETQYF
TRBV30	NA	TRBJ1-5	TRBD1	TGTGCCTGGAGTGTCGGGACAGGACATCAGCCCCAGCATTTT	CAWSVGTGHQPQHF
TRBV5-6	NA	TRBJ2-2	NA	TGTGCCAGCAGCTGGCCCGAACAGGGATTATACACCGGGGAGCTGTTTTTT	CASSWPEQGLYTGELFF
TRBV7-2	NA	TRBJ2-4	TRBD1	TGTGCCAGCAGCTTGGACAGGGTGAAAAACATTCAGTACTTC	CASSLDRVKNIQYF
TRBV2	once	TRBJ1-4	NA	TGTGCCAGCAGACCGGGACTCCTTATTAGTGAAAAACTGTTTTTT	CASRPGLLISEKLFF
TRBV5-4	NA	TRBJ2-7	TRBD1	TGTGCCAGCAGGCGGACAGGTTCCTACGAGCAGTACTTC	CASRRTGSYEQYF
TRBV19	NA	TRBJ1-3	NA	TGTGCCAGTCAAATCGTAGGAGCTGGAAACACCATATATTTT	CASQIVGAGNTIYF
TRBV28	NA	TRBJ1-2	NA	TGTGCCAGCGCAATTCCTCCGGACTATGGCTACACCTTC	CASAIPPDYGYTF
TRBV27	NA	TRBJ2-5	NA	TGTGCCAGCAGTTTACGCCAGGCCTTGGCGGGCGCGACCCAGTACTTC	CASSLRQALAGATQYF
TRBV15	NA	TRBJ2-5	NA	TGTGCCACCAGCAGAGCGCTCCGGAGCGGGCAAGAGACCCAGTACTTC	CATSRALRSGQETQYF
TRBV11-3	NA	TRBJ2-1	TRBD2	TGTGCCAGCAGCTTAGACTATCTAGCGGGGCCCCTAGGGGAAGATGAGCAGTTCTTC	CASSLDYLAGPLGEDEQFF
TRBV11-2	NA	TRBJ1-1	NA	TGTGCCAGCAGCTTAATTAACCAGGACACTGAAGCTTTCTTT	CASSLINQDTEAFF
TRBV6-2/TRBV6-3	NA	TRBJ1-5	TRBD1	TGTGCCAGCAGTCGGGACAGCTTCAATCAGCCCCAGCATTTT	CASSRDSFNQPQHF
TRBV3-1/TRBV3-2	once	TRBJ1-4	NA	TGTGCCAGCAGCCAAGCGGGGGGGACCGCCCGTGGGGAAAAACTGTTTTTT	CASSQAGGTARGEKLFF
TRBV6-2/TRBV6-3	NA	TRBJ2-2	TRBD2	TGTGCCAGCAGCCCAACTAGCGGCCCGAACACCGGGGAGCTGTTTTTT	CASSPTSGPNTGELFF
TRBV5-1	NA	TRBJ2-2	TRBD2	TGCGCCAGCAGCATACTTTTACTAGCGGGAGGGAGTAAGGACACCGGGGAGCTGTTTTTT	CASSILLLAGGSKDTGELFF
TRBV29-1	NA	TRBJ1-5	TRBD1	TGCAGCGCCGAACCGGGACAGGGCACTAATCAGCCCCAGCATTTT	CSAEPGQGTNQPQHF
TRBV5-4	NA	TRBJ2-3	TRBD1	TGTGCCAGCAGCAATGGGGACAGGGGTTTCACAGATACGCAGTATTTT	CASSNGDRGFTDTQYF
TRBV3-1/TRBV3-2	NA	TRBJ1-6	NA	TGTGCCAGCAGCCGAGGCAGTAGGGGGGGTTATAATTCACCCCTCCACTTT	CASSRGSRGGYNSPLHF
TRBV30	NA	TRBJ1-5	NA	TGTGCCTGGAGTCCTCGGGGGATGGAGCCCCAGCATTTT	CAWSPRGMEPQHF
TRBV9	NA	TRBJ2-5	NA	TGTGCCAGCAGCGTAGATTTCGGGGAGACCCAGTACTTC	CASSVDFGETQYF
TRBV27	NA	TRBJ1-1	NA	TGTGCCAGCAGGGGCTTCCTTAGTCTTCGGTGGACTGAAGCTTTCTTT	CASRGFLSLRWTEAFF
TRBV4-1	NA	TRBJ1-3	NA	TGCGCCAGCAGCCAAGAACGCCGGGAGGCTGGAAACACCATATATTTT	CASSQERREAGNTIYF
TRBV7-3	NA	TRBJ1-1	TRBD1	TGTGCCAGCAGCTTAGACAGGGCCACTGAAGCTTTCTTT	CASSLDRATEAFF
TRBV21-1	NA	TRBJ2-7	NA	TGTGCCAGCAGCGACGACAGAGTCTACGAGCAGTACTTC	CASSDDRVYEQYF
TRBV4-3	NA	TRBJ2-3	NA	TGCGCCAGCAGCCAAGATAGGCCCACGGGGGTGGATACGCAGTATTTT	CASSQDRPTGVDTQYF
TRBV7-8	NA	TRBJ2-3	NA	TGTGCCAGCAGCCCTTTCGGGGATACGCAGTATTTT	CASSPFGDTQYF
TRBV27	NA	TRBJ1-5	TRBD1	TGTGCCAGCACCCAGGGGACAGGGCTTCAGCCCCAGCATTTT	CASTQGTGLQPQHF
TRBV7-8	NA	TRBJ1-5	TRBD1	TGTGCCAGCAGCGTCGGGACAGCAAAATATAGCAATCAGCCCCAGCATTTT	CASSVGTAKYSNQPQHF
TRBV14	once	TRBJ2-1	NA	TGTGCCAGCAGCCAAGATCCAATTTCCCGACAGCACAATGAGCAGTTCTTC	CASSQDPISRQHNEQFF
TRBV7-9	NA	TRBJ1-2	TRBD1	TGTGCCAGCAGCGTAACGGACAGGGACCACTATGGCTACACCTTC	CASSVTDRDHYGYTF
TRBV28	NA	TRBJ1-1	TRBD1	TGTGCCAGCAGTGACTGGACAGGGAACACTGAAGCTTTCTTT	CASSDWTGNTEAFF
TRBV10-2	NA	TRBJ2-5	TRBD1	TGCGCCACTATGACAGGGAATCAGGAGACCCAGTACTTC	CATMTGNQETQYF
TRBV5-1	NA	TRBJ1-2	TRBD1	TGCGCCAGCAGCACGACAGGGGCGGGGGGCTACACCTTC	CASSTTGAGGYTF
TRBV28	NA	TRBJ2-1	NA	TGTGCCAGCAGTAGATCAGGTTCGTTCACTGAGCAGTTCTTC	CASSRSGSFTEQFF
TRBV24-1	NA	TRBJ2-1	NA	TGTGCCACCAGTGATTTCCTTGCAACACCGAATGAGCAGTTCTTC	CATSDFLATPNEQFF
TRBV9	once	TRBJ1-2	TRBD1	TGTGCCAGCAGCGTAGGCTTACAGGGGGCGCTCGGGTATGGCTACACCTTC	CASSVGLQGALGYGYTF
TRBV27	few	TRBJ1-2	NA	TGTGCCAGCACGGGTGGTCATGGCTACACCTTC	CASTGGHGYTF
TRBV7-8	once	TRBJ1-3	NA	TGTGCCAGCAGTCCTTACAGCGGGTTCTCTGGAAACACCATATATTTT	CASSPYSGFSGNTIYF
TRBV6-2/TRBV6-3	NA	TRBJ1-1	TRBD1	TGTGCCAGCAGCCAAAGGACAGGGTTGACTTTCTTT	CASSQRTGLTFF
TRBV6-2/TRBV6-3	once	TRBJ2-3	TRBD2	TGTGCCAGCAGTTACTCCTTCGAGGCGGCCGGGGGGGATACGCAGTATTTT	CASSYSFEAAGGDTQYF